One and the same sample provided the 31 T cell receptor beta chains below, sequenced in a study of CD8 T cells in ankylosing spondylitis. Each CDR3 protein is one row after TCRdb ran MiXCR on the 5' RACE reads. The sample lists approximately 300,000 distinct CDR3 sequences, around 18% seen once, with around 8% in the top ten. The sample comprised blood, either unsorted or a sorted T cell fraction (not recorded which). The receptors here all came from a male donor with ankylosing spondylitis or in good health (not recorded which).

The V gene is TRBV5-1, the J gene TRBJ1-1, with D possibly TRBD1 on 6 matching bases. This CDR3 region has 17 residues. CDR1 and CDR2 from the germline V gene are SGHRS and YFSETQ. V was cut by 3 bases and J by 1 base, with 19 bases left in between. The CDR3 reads CASSSPSRGRGNTEAFF. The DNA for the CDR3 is TGCGCCAGCAGCTCCCCCTCGAGGGGGAGGGGGAACACTGAAGCTTTCTTT.

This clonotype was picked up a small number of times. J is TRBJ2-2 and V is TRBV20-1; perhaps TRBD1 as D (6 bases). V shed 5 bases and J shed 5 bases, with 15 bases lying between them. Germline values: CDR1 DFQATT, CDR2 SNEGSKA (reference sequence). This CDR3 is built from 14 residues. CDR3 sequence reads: CSASVVGATGELFF. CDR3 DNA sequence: TGCAGTGCTTCGGTCGTGGGGGCAACCGGGGAGCTGTTTTTT.

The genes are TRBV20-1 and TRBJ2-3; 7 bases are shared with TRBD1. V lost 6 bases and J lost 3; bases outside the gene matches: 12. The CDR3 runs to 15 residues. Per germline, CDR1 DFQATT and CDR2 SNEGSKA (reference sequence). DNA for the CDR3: TGCAGTGCGGAAGACAGGGCTATGGGGACAGATACGCAGTATTTT. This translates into CSAEDRAMGTDTQYF.

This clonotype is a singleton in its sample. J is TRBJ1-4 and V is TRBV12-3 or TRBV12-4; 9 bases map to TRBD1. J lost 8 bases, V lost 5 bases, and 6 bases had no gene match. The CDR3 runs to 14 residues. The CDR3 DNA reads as TGTGCCAGCAGTACAGGGGGCTCCGGGGAAAAACTGTTTTTT. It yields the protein CASSTGGSGEKLFF.

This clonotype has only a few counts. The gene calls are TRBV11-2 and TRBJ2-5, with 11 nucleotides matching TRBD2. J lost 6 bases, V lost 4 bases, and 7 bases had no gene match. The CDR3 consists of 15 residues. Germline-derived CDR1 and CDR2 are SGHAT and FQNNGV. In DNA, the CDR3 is TGTGCCAGCAGCTCAGTAGCGGGAGGGCCCAAGACCCAGTACTTC. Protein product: CASSSVAGGPKTQYF.

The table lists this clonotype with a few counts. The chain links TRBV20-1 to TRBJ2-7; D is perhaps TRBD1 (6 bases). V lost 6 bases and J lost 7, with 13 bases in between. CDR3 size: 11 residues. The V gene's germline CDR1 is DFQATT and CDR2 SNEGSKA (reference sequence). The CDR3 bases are TGCAGTGCCAAACAGGGTAGGGAGCAGTACGTC. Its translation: CSAKQGREQYV.

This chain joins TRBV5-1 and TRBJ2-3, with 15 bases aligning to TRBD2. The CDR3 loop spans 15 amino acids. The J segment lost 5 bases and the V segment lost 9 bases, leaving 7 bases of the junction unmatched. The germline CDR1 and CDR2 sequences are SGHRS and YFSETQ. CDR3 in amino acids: CANPRTSGREDTQYF. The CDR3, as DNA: TGCGCCAATCCACGGACTAGCGGGAGGGAAGATACGCAGTATTTT.

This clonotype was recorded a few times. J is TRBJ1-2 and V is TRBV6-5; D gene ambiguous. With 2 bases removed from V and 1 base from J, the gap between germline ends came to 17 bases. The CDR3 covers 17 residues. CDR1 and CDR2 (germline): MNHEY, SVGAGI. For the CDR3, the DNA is TGTGCCAGCAGTTACCGGGAGCCAACAAACTTTAACTATGGCTACACCTTC. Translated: CASSYREPTNFNYGYTF.

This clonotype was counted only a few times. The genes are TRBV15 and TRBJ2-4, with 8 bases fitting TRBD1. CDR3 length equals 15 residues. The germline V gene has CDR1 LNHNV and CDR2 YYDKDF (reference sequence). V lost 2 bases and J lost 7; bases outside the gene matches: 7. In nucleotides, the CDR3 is TGTGCCACCAGCAGAACCCCGACAGGGGATAACATTCAGTACTTC. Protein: CATSRTPTGDNIQYF.

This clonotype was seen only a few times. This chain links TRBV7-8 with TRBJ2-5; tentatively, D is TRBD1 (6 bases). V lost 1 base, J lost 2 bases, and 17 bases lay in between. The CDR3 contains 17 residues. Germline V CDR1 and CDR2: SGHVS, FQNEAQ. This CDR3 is CASSLVRLGQLQETQYF. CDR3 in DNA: TGTGCCAGCAGCTTAGTTAGGTTGGGACAACTGCAAGAGACCCAGTACTTC.

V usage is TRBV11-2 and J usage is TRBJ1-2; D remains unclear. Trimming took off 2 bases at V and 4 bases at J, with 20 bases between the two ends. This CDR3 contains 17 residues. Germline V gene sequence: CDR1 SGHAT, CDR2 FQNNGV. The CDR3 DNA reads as TGTGCCAGCAGCTTATATCATCCGGGAGGTCGGCTCTATGGCTACACCTTC. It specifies CASSLYHPGGRLYGYTF.

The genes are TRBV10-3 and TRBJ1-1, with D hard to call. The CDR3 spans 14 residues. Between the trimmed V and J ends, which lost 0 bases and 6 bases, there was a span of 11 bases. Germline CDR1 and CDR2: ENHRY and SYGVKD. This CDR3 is CAISESTDTAEAFF. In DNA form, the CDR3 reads TGTGCCATCAGTGAGTCGACCGACACCGCTGAAGCTTTCTTT.

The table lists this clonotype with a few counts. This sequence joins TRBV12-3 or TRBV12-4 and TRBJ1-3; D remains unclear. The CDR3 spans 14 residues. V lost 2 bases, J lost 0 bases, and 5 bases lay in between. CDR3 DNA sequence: TGTGCCAGCAGTTTATTAGTCTCTGGAAACACCATATATTTT. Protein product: CASSLLVSGNTIYF.

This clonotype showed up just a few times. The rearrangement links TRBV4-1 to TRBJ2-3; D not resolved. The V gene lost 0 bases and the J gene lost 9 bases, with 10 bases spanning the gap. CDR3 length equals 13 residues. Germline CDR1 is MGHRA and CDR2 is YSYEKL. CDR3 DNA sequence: TGCGCCAGCAGCCAAGATCTGCTGGACACGCAGTATTTT. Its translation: CASSQDLLDTQYF.

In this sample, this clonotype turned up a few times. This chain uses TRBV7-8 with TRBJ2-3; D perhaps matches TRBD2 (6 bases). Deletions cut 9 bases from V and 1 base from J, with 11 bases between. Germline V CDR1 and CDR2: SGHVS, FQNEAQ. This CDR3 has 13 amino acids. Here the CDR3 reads CASTSLGTDTQYF. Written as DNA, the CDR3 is TGTGCCAGTACTAGCCTCGGCACAGATACGCAGTATTTT. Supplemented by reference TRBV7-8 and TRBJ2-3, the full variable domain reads GAGVSQSPRYKVAKRGQDVALRCDPISGHVSLFWYQQALGQGPEFLTYFQNEAQLDKSGLPSDRFFAERPEGSVSTLKIQRTQQEDSAVYLCASTSLGTDTQYFGPGTRLTVL.

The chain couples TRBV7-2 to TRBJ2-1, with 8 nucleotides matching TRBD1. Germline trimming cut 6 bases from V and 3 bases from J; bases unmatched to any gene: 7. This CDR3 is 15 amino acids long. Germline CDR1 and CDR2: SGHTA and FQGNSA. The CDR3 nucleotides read TGTGCCAGCAGTACGGACAGGGCATACTACAATGAGCAGTTCTTC. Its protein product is CASSTDRAYYNEQFF.

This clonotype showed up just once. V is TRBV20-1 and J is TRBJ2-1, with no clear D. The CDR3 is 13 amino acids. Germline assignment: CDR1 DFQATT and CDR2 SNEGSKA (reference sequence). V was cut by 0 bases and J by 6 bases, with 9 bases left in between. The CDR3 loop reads CSARDWGGNEQFF. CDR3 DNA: TGCAGTGCTAGAGATTGGGGTGGCAATGAGCAGTTCTTC.

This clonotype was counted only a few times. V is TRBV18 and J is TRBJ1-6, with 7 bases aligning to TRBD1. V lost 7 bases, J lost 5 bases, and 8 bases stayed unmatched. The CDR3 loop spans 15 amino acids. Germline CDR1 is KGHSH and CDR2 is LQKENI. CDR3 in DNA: TGTGCCAGCTGCCCCGGCACAGGGGATAATTCACCCCTCCACTTT. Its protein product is CASCPGTGDNSPLHF.

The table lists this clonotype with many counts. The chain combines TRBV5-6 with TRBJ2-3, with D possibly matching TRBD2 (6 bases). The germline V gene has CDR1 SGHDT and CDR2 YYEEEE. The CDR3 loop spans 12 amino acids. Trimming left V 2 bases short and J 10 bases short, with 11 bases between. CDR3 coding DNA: TGTGCCAGCAGCTTTTCCGGGAGTGCGCAGTATTTT. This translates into CASSFSGSAQYF.

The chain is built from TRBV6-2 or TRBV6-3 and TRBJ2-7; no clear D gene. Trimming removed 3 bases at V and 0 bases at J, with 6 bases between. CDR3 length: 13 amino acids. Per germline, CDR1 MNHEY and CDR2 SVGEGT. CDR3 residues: CASSYSVSYEQYV. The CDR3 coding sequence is TGTGCCAGCAGTTATTCTGTCTCCTACGAGCAGTACGTC.

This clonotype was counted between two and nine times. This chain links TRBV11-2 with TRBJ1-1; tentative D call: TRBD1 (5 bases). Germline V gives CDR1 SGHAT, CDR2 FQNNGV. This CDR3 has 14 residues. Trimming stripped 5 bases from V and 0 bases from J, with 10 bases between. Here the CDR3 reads CASSRGVMNTEAFF. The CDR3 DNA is TGTGCCAGCAGCCGAGGGGTGATGAACACTGAAGCTTTCTTT.

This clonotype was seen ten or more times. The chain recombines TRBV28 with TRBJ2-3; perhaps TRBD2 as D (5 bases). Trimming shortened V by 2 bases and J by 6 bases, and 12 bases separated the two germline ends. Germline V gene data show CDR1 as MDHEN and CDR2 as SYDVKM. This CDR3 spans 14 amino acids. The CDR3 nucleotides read TGTGCCAGCAGTTTAACTAGGAGACTGGATACGCAGTATTTT. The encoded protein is CASSLTRRLDTQYF.

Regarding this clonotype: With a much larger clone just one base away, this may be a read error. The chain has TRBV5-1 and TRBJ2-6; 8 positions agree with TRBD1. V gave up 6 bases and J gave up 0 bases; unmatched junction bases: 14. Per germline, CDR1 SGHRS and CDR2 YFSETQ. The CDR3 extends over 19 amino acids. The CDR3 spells CASTIEAAGGASGANVLTF. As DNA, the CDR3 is TGCGCCAGCACCATTGAAGCGGCAGGGGGCGCCTCTGGGGCCAACGTCCTGACTTTC.

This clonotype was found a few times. CDR3 protein: CSVDFGSAYNEQFF. CDR3 sequence (DNA): TGCAGCGTTGATTTCGGGAGTGCATACAATGAGCAGTTCTTC. V and J are TRBV29-1 and TRBJ2-1; D perhaps matches TRBD2 (6 bases). The CDR3 is made up of 14 amino acids. Germline-derived CDR1 and CDR2 are SQVTM and ANQGSEA. Trimming removed 3 bases at V and 4 bases at J, with 13 bases between.

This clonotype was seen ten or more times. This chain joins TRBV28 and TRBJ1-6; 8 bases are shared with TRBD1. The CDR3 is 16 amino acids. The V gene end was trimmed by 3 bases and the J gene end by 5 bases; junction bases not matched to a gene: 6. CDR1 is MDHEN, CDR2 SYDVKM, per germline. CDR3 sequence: CASSFRTGRNNSPLHF. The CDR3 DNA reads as TGTGCCAGCAGTTTTAGGACAGGGCGGAATAATTCACCCCTCCACTTT.

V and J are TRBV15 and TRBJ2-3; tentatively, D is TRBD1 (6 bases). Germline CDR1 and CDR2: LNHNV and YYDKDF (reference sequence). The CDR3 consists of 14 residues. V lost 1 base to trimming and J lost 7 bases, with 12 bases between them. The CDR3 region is CATSRGTGIHTQYF. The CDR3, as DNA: TGTGCCACCAGCAGAGGTACAGGGATCCATACGCAGTATTTT.

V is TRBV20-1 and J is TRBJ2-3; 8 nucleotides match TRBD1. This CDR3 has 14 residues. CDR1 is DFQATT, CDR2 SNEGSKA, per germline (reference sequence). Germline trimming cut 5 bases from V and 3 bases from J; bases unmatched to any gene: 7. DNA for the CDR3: TGCAGTGCTCCGGACAGGGTCGGGACAGATACGCAGTATTTT. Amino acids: CSAPDRVGTDTQYF.

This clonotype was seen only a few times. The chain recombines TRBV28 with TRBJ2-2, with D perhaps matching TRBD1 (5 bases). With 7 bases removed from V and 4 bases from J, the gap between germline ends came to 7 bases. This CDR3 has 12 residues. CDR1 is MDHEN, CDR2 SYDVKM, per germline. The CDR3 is CASIRGTGELFF. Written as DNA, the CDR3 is TGTGCCAGCATAAGGGGCACCGGGGAGCTGTTTTTT.

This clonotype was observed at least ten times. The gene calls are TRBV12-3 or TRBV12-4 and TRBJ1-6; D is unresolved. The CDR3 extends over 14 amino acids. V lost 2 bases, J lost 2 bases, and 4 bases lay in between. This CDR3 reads CASSLSTYNSPLHF. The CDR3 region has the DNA TGTGCCAGCAGTTTAAGCACCTATAATTCACCCCTCCACTTT.

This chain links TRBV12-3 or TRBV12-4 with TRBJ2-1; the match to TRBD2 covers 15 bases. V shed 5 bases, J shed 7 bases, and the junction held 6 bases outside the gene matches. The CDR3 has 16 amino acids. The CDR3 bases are TGTGCCAGCAGTCCGTGGACTAGCGGGAGGGAAAATGAGCAGTTCTTC. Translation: CASSPWTSGRENEQFF.

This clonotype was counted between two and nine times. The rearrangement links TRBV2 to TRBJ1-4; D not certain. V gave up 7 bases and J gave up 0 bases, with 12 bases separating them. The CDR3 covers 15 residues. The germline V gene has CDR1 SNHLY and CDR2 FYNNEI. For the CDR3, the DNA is TGTGCCAGCAAGTATGGGGATTCAACTAATGAAAAACTGTTTTTT. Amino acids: CASKYGDSTNEKLFF. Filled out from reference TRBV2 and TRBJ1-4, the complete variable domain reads EPEVTQTPSHQVTQMGQEVILRCVPISNHLYFYWYRQILGQKVEFLVSFYNNEISEKSEIFDDQFSVERPDGSNFTLKIRSTKLEDSAMYFCASKYGDSTNEKLFFGSGTQLSVL.